Listed below are T cell receptor beta chains from one sample, sequenced in a study of cytomegalovirus exposure and HLA in healthy donors. Sequenced by immunoSEQ multiplex PCR; TCRdb stores in-frame clones only, minus some. The sample holds 150,000 or so clones, around 75% seen once. The sequencing input was PBMCs. All receptors come from a male donor in good health and CMV-seronegative. The CDR3 runs from the conserved cysteine through the conserved F or W. The order of the fields is CDR3 protein, V gene, J gene.

cdr3_aa: CASSRTGYQETQYF; v_call: TRBV7-2; j_call: TRBJ2-5
cdr3_aa: CAWRPPTGEAYGYTF; v_call: TRBV30; j_call: TRBJ1-2
cdr3_aa: CAIGPEANYGYTF; v_call: TRBV10-3; j_call: TRBJ1-2
cdr3_aa: CASSGLAGANVLTF; v_call: TRBV6-5; j_call: TRBJ2-6
cdr3_aa: CAWSVSTRRDHNEQFF; v_call: TRBV30; j_call: TRBJ2-1
cdr3_aa: CASSLAESPYEQYF; v_call: TRBV5-6; j_call: -
cdr3_aa: CASSIKNEQFF; v_call: TRBV6-6; j_call: TRBJ2-1
cdr3_aa: CATSARSYQETQYF; v_call: TRBV15; j_call: TRBJ2-5
cdr3_aa: CASSQDGAGGYYEQYF; v_call: TRBV4-1; j_call: TRBJ2-7
cdr3_aa: CAIRETGVDIGSGANVLTF; v_call: TRBV10-3; j_call: TRBJ2-6
cdr3_aa: CASSLVVRGNSPLHF; v_call: TRBV7-2; j_call: TRBJ1-6
cdr3_aa: CASSRSGNGYTF; v_call: TRBV27; j_call: TRBJ1-2
cdr3_aa: CASREDRASSRVGYEQYF; v_call: TRBV28; j_call: TRBJ2-7
cdr3_aa: CASGLRVGHYEQYF; v_call: TRBV27; j_call: TRBJ2-7
cdr3_aa: CASSQVGQDYEQYF; v_call: TRBV4-1; j_call: TRBJ2-7
cdr3_aa: CASSLLGGIAYEQYF; v_call: TRBV18; j_call: TRBJ2-7
cdr3_aa: CSVEEGSGETQYF; v_call: TRBV29-1; j_call: TRBJ2-5
cdr3_aa: CASSPTLDRGPLDGYTF; v_call: TRBV5-6; j_call: TRBJ1-2
cdr3_aa: CAISSDRVAGNTIYF; v_call: TRBV10-3; j_call: TRBJ1-3
cdr3_aa: CASRFSLPGGYEQYF; v_call: TRBV2; j_call: TRBJ2-7
cdr3_aa: CAISDPDRGDGGYTF; v_call: TRBV10-3; j_call: TRBJ1-2
cdr3_aa: CASSATRASSYEQYF; v_call: TRBV6-5; j_call: TRBJ2-7
cdr3_aa: CASSQDPNVGSSYEQYF; v_call: TRBV4-2; j_call: -
cdr3_aa: CASNLGETQYF; v_call: TRBV5-4; j_call: TRBJ2-5
cdr3_aa: CASSPDRTATNEKLFF; v_call: TRBV18; j_call: TRBJ1-4
cdr3_aa: CASSPYDISGNTIYF; v_call: TRBV7-2; j_call: TRBJ1-3
cdr3_aa: CASSYYSGTRNTEAFF; v_call: TRBV6-5; j_call: TRBJ1-1
cdr3_aa: CASSSPAGVWGNTQYF; v_call: TRBV7-3; j_call: TRBJ2-3
cdr3_aa: CASSFGRAAGNTIYF; v_call: TRBV27; j_call: TRBJ1-3
cdr3_aa: CATSRDDPSGGNEQFF; v_call: TRBV15; j_call: TRBJ2-1
cdr3_aa: CASGTGMGTEELFF; v_call: TRBV25-1; j_call: TRBJ2-2
cdr3_aa: CASSLAGGGDEQYF; v_call: TRBV5-1; j_call: TRBJ2-7
cdr3_aa: CSVELGHSYNEQFF; v_call: TRBV29-1; j_call: TRBJ2-1
cdr3_aa: CASSTGTTSEQYF; v_call: TRBV7-3; j_call: TRBJ2-7
cdr3_aa: CASSEGRGVSGTEAFF; v_call: TRBV2; j_call: TRBJ1-1
cdr3_aa: CASSPPDRGTIGELFF; v_call: TRBV18; j_call: TRBJ2-2
cdr3_aa: CASSVGASGTLNTGELFF; v_call: TRBV9; j_call: TRBJ2-2
cdr3_aa: CASSRSQVNTEAFF; v_call: TRBV7-9; j_call: TRBJ1-1
cdr3_aa: CASSLGQGFSYEQYF; v_call: TRBV5-6; j_call: TRBJ2-7
cdr3_aa: CASSAETGTEAFF; v_call: TRBV2; j_call: TRBJ1-1
cdr3_aa: CASTSSGGAGETQYF; v_call: TRBV28; j_call: TRBJ2-5
cdr3_aa: CASSPGPGRASGIYNEQFF; v_call: TRBV7-3; j_call: TRBJ2-1
cdr3_aa: CASRSGGFNQPQHF; v_call: TRBV6-5; j_call: TRBJ1-5
cdr3_aa: CASRKGGSGPYEQYF; v_call: TRBV6-5; j_call: TRBJ2-7
cdr3_aa: CASSRDSYGYTF; v_call: TRBV2; j_call: TRBJ1-2
cdr3_aa: CASSQEGAGTYEQYF; v_call: TRBV4-1; j_call: TRBJ2-7
cdr3_aa: CASWPRLPDSPLHF; v_call: TRBV2; j_call: TRBJ1-6
cdr3_aa: CASSLQGRGYTF; v_call: TRBV11-1; j_call: TRBJ1-2
cdr3_aa: CASTRGLTDYGYTF; v_call: TRBV19; j_call: TRBJ1-2
cdr3_aa: CASRYTTREEAQYF; v_call: TRBV5-1; j_call: TRBJ2-5
cdr3_aa: CASSFPGATEAFF; v_call: TRBV11-3; j_call: TRBJ1-1
cdr3_aa: CASSLYGGSSVDTQYF; v_call: TRBV7-9; j_call: TRBJ2-3
cdr3_aa: CASSPPGQDTQYF; v_call: TRBV6-4; j_call: TRBJ2-3
cdr3_aa: CASRAGLAGRLYEQYF; v_call: TRBV28; j_call: TRBJ2-7
cdr3_aa: CASSLRGYTEAFF; v_call: TRBV6-5; j_call: TRBJ1-1
cdr3_aa: CASSEGTGEGNTIYF; v_call: TRBV6-4; j_call: TRBJ1-3
cdr3_aa: CSVEDIAGSSYNEQFF; v_call: TRBV29-1; j_call: TRBJ2-1